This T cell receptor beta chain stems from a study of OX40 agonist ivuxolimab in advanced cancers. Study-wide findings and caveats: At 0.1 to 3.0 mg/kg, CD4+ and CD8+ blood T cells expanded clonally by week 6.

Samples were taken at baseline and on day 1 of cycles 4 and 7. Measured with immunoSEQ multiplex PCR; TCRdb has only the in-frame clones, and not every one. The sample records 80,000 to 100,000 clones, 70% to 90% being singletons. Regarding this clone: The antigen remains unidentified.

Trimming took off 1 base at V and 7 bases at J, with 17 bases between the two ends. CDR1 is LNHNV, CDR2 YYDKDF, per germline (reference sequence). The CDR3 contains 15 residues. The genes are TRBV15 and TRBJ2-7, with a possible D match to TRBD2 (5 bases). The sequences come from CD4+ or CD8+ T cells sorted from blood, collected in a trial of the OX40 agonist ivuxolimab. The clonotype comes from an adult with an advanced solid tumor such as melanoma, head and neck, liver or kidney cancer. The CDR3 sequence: CATSRANPGGVEQYF. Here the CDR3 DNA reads TGTGCCACCAGCAGAGCCAACCCCGGAGGAGTTGAGCAGTACTTC.